Presented here are 23 T cell receptor beta chains from one specimen sequenced in a study of CD8 T cells in ankylosing spondylitis. From the 5' RACE reads, TCRdb called clonotypes with MiXCR, one entry per CDR3 protein. The table shows hundreds of thousands of distinct CDR3 sequences, with roughly 8.6% occurring only once. Sample: blood, either unsorted or a sorted T cell fraction (not recorded which). These receptors came from a male donor with ankylosing spondylitis or in good health (not recorded which).

Comment on this clonotype: A read error may be the cause here, since a much bigger clone is one base away. The gene calls are TRBV24-1 and TRBJ2-3, with D tentatively TRBD2 (6 bases). Germline lookup yields CDR1 KGHDR and CDR2 SFDVKD. The length of the CDR3 is 15 residues. V dropped 4 bases and J dropped 4 bases, with 14 bases sitting between them. CDR3 amino acids: CATSEGRNFADTQYF. The CDR3 bases are TGTGCCACCAGTGAGGGGAGGAACTTCGCAGATACGCAGTATTTT.

This sequence joins TRBV29-1 and TRBJ1-3; no clear D gene. The V end was cut by 7 bases, the J end by 0 bases, with 10 bases between. CDR1 SQVTM and CDR2 ANQGSEA come from the germline V gene. The CDR3 loop spans 13 amino acids. The CDR3, as DNA: TGCAGCGCCCAGAGGGACTCTGGAAACACCATATATTTT. The encoded protein is CSAQRDSGNTIYF.

The table lists this clonotype with many counts. The chain links TRBV20-1 to TRBJ2-1, with 9 bases fitting TRBD2. The length of the CDR3 is 16 residues. Germline loops: CDR1 DFQATT, CDR2 SNEGSKA (reference sequence). V dropped 1 base and J dropped 2; count of bases not matched to a gene: 6. This CDR3 is CSARGRGLAPYNEQFF. Written as DNA, the CDR3 is TGCAGTGCTAGAGGTCGGGGACTAGCCCCCTACAATGAGCAGTTCTTC.

The table lists this clonotype with many counts. This chain uses TRBV12-3 or TRBV12-4 with TRBJ2-3; the D call may be TRBD1 or TRBD2 (5 bases each). V gave up 3 bases and J gave up 2 bases, with 9 bases separating them. There are 14 residues in the CDR3. DNA of the CDR3: TGTGCCAGCAGTTTCCGGGACCTCACAGATACGCAGTATTTT. It encodes CASSFRDLTDTQYF.

This clonotype was found many times. CDR3 loop: CASSVINYGYTF. The CDR3 DNA reads as TGTGCCAGCAGCGTTATTAACTATGGCTACACCTTC. The chain links TRBV7-9 to TRBJ1-2; D unclear. Between the trimmed V and J ends, which lost 5 bases and 1 base, there was a span of 5 bases. The CDR3 is 12 amino acids. Germline V gene lookup returns CDR1 SEHNR and CDR2 FQNEAQ (reference sequence).

This clonotype appeared many times. The CDR3 DNA reads as TGCAGTGCTAGAGATGGAACAGGGACGAACACCATATATTTT. Its protein is CSARDGTGTNTIYF. This chain connects TRBV20-1 to TRBJ1-3; weak D call: TRBD1 (6 bases). This CDR3 is 14 amino acids long. The germline gives CDR1 DFQATT, CDR2 SNEGSKA (reference sequence). Trimming cost V 0 bases and J 7 bases, with 13 bases left between them.

V usage is TRBV24-1 and J usage is TRBJ1-2; D possibly corresponds to TRBD1 (6 bases). Trimming cost V 7 bases and J 0 bases, with 17 bases left between them. Germline V CDR1 and CDR2: KGHDR, SFDVKD. CDR3 length: 16 amino acids. The CDR3 region is CATSPETGLTNYGYTF. CDR3 DNA: TGTGCCACCAGCCCGGAGACAGGTCTAACTAACTATGGCTACACCTTC.

V is TRBV6-2 or TRBV6-3 and J is TRBJ2-3; D gene ambiguous. The CDR3 runs 12 residues. CDR1 is MNHEY, CDR2 SVGEGT, per germline. V shed 6 bases and J shed 6 bases, with 10 bases lying between them. DNA of the CDR3: TGTGCCAGCAGCCAGCCCGGGGATACGCAGTATTTT. It is translated as CASSQPGDTQYF.

Note on this clonotype: This may arise from a read error, as a much more abundant clone is one base away. The V call is TRBV29-1, the J call TRBJ1-1; D perhaps matches TRBD1 (5 bases). The CDR3 is 15 amino acids. V lost 3 bases, J lost 3 bases, and 17 bases lay in between. The germline V gene encodes CDR1 SQVTM and CDR2 ANQGSEA. The CDR3 sequence is CSVDRDLRGDTEAFF. In DNA form, the CDR3 reads TGCAGCGTTGATAGGGATTTACGAGGGGACACTGAAGCTTTCTTT. Looking up the rest from reference TRBV29-1 and TRBJ1-1 gives the full variable domain: SAVISQKPSRDICQRGTSLTIQCQVDSQVTMMFWYRQQPGQSLTLIATANQGSEATYESGFVIDKFPISRPNLTFSTLTVSNMSPEDSSIYLCSVDRDLRGDTEAFFGQGTRLTVV.

This clonotype was recorded many times. The chain employs TRBV7-8 and TRBJ1-1; D perhaps matches TRBD1 (6 bases). The CDR3 totals 15 residues. V lost 5 bases to trimming and J lost 0 bases, with 13 bases between them. Germline assignment: CDR1 SGHVS and CDR2 FQNEAQ. The CDR3 is CASSQGIGMNTEAFF. As DNA, the CDR3 is TGTGCCAGCAGCCAGGGGATAGGGATGAACACTGAAGCTTTCTTT.

Many counts were recorded for this clonotype. This chain uses TRBV7-9 with TRBJ2-1; D not resolved. From germline, CDR1 is SEHNR and CDR2 FQNEAQ (reference sequence). V dropped 3 bases and J dropped 5 bases, with 11 bases sitting between them. The CDR3 covers 14 residues. The CDR3 DNA is TGTGCCAGCAGCTTGACGGAGAGGAACAATGAGCAGTTCTTC. Translated: CASSLTERNNEQFF.

This clonotype showed up many times. The rearrangement joins TRBV5-1 to TRBJ2-3; D remains unclear. Trimming cost V 4 bases and J 4 bases, with 10 bases left between them. This CDR3 has 13 amino acids. Germline values: CDR1 SGHRS, CDR2 YFSETQ. The CDR3 reads CASSDHYADTQYF. The CDR3 nucleotides are TGCGCCAGCAGCGATCACTACGCAGATACGCAGTATTTT.

This chain connects TRBV7-9 to TRBJ2-1, with a weak D call TRBD2 (6 bases). Trimming left V 1 base short and J 2 bases short, with 6 bases between. The CDR3 is 14 residues long. The germline gives CDR1 SEHNR, CDR2 FQNEAQ (reference sequence). The CDR3 region has the DNA TGTGCCAGCAGCTTAGGGGAGGCCTACAATGAGCAGTTCTTC. Translated, it gives CASSLGEAYNEQFF.

This clonotype has a count of ten or more. The chain links TRBV7-2 to TRBJ2-1, with D maybe TRBD1 (6 bases). Germline V gene sequence: CDR1 SGHTA, CDR2 FQGNSA. Trimming removed 5 bases from V and 0 bases from J, with 11 bases in between. This CDR3 region has 15 residues. CDR3 DNA: TGTGCCAGCAGCCGAGACAGGAGCTCCTACAATGAGCAGTTCTTC. Translation: CASSRDRSSYNEQFF.

This clonotype was counted ten times or more. The chain is built from TRBV5-1 and TRBJ2-7; D not certain. The germline V gene has CDR1 SGHRS and CDR2 YFSETQ. There are 13 residues in the CDR3. Trimming pared 5 bases from V and 7 bases from J, leaving 16 bases between. CDR3 in amino acids: CASSLPLEEEQYF. The CDR3 DNA reads TGCGCCAGCAGTCTCCCCCTTGAAGAGGAGCAGTACTTC. The whole variable domain, remainder taken from reference TRBV5-1 and TRBJ2-7, is KAGVTQTPRYLIKTRGQQVTLSCSPISGHRSVSWYQQTPGQGLQFLFEYFSETQRNKGNFPGRFSGRQFSNSRSEMNVSTLELGDSALYLCASSLPLEEEQYFGPGTRLTVT.

The sample holds many counts of this clonotype. The V call is TRBV27, the J call TRBJ2-1; D is undetermined. V was trimmed by 4 bases and J by 0 bases, leaving 13 bases between them. This CDR3 spans 16 amino acids. Germline CDR1 and CDR2: MNHEY and SMNVEV (reference sequence). The CDR3 DNA follows: TGTGCCAGCAGTTCCATCAGTGAGAGCTCCTACAATGAGCAGTTCTTC. Residues: CASSSISESSYNEQFF.

This clonotype was found many times. The V gene is TRBV27, the J gene TRBJ1-2; D unresolved. Germline loops: CDR1 MNHEY, CDR2 SMNVEV (reference sequence). The CDR3 is 13 residues long. Trimming stripped 1 base from V and 6 bases from J, with 9 bases between. The CDR3 sequence is CASSLFQGDGYTF. The CDR3 DNA is TGTGCCAGCAGTTTATTTCAAGGCGATGGCTACACCTTC.

This clonotype was counted ten times or more. CDR3 region: CASSLAPGNTEAFF. CDR3 bases: TGTGCCAGCAGCTTGGCCCCAGGGAACACTGAAGCTTTCTTT. The chain carries TRBV5-6 and TRBJ1-1; no clear D gene. With 0 bases removed from V and 1 base from J, the gap between germline ends came to 7 bases. CDR1 is SGHDT and CDR2 is YYEEEE in the germline V gene. The CDR3 length is 14 residues.

This clonotype has ten or more counts. J is TRBJ2-1 and V is TRBV20-1; 12 bases are a match to TRBD2. The J segment lost 4 bases and the V segment lost 0 bases, leaving 4 bases of the junction unmatched. The CDR3 is made up of 16 amino acids. Germline V gene data show CDR1 as DFQATT and CDR2 as SNEGSKA (reference sequence). The CDR3 protein is CSARDETSGGYNEQFF. The CDR3 coding sequence is TGCAGTGCTAGAGATGAGACTAGCGGGGGATACAATGAGCAGTTCTTC.

This clonotype was observed at least ten times. The chain combines TRBV7-8 with TRBJ2-1, with TRBD2 as a possible D gene (5 bases). The CDR3 covers 16 residues. Germline lookup yields CDR1 SGHVS and CDR2 FQNEAQ. V was trimmed by 3 bases and J by 3 bases, leaving 15 bases between them. In DNA form, the CDR3 reads TGTGCCAGCAGCTTGCTACTAGAATCGGTCTACAATGAGCAGTTCTTC. Encoded protein: CASSLLLESVYNEQFF.

This clonotype was seen many times. The chain uses TRBV4-3 and TRBJ2-7; D not certain. The germline gives CDR1 LGHNA, CDR2 YSLEER. CDR3 length: 16 residues. V lost 1 base to trimming and J lost 5 bases, with 18 bases between them. The CDR3 nucleotides are TGCGCCAGCAGCCAAGCAACAGAGTGGTTTCCCCACGAGCAGTACTTC. Translating it yields CASSQATEWFPHEQYF.

CDR3 DNA sequence: TGTGCCAGCAGTTCCCGCAGGGATAATTCACCCCTCCACTTT. The encoded protein is CASSSRRDNSPLHF. V and J are TRBV12-3 or TRBV12-4 and TRBJ1-6; weak D call: TRBD1 (5 bases). With 4 bases removed from V and 5 bases from J, the gap between germline ends came to 9 bases. The CDR3 spans 14 residues.

This clonotype came up many times. CDR3 region: CSVEAGRETQYF. The CDR3, as DNA: TGCAGCGTTGAGGCAGGGAGGGAGACCCAGTACTTC. The chain uses TRBV29-1 and TRBJ2-5, with TRBD2 as a possible D gene (6 bases). Germline V lookup: CDR1 SQVTM, CDR2 ANQGSEA. The V end lost 3 bases, the J end lost 5 bases, and 10 bases lay between the germline ends. This CDR3 is built from 12 residues.